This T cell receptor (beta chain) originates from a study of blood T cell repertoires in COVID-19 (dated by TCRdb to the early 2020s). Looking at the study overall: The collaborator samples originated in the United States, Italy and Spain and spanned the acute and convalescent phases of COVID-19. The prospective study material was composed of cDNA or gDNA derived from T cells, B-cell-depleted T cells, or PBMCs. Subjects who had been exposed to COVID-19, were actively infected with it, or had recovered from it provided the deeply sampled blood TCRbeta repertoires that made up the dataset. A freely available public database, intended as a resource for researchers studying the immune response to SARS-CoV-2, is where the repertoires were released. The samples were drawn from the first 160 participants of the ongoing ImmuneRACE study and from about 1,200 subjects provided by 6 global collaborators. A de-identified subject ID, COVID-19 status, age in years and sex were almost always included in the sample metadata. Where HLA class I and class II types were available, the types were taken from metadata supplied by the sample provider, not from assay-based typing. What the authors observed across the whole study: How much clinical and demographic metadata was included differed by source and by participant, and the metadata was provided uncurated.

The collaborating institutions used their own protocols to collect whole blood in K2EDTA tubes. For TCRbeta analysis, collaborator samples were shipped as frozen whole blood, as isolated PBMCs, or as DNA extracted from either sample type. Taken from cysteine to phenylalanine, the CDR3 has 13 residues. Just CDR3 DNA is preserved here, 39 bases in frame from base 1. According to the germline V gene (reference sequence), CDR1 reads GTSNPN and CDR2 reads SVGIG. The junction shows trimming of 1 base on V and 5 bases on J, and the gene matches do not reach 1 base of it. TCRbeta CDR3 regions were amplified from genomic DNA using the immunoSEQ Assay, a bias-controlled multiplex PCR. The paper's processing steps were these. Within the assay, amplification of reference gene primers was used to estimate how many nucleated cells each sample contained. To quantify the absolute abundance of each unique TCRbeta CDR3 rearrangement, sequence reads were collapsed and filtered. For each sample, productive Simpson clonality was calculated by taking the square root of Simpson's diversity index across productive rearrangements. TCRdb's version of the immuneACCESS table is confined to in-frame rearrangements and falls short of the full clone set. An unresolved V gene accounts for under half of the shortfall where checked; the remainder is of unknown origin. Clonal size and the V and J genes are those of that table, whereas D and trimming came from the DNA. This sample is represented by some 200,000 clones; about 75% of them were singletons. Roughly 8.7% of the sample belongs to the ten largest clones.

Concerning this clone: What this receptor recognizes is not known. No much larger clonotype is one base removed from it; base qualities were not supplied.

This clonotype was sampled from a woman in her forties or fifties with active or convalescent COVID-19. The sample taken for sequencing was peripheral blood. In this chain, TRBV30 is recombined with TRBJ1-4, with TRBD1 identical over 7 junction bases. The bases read TGTGCCTGGAGTGAACAGGGGAATGAAAAACTGTTTTTT. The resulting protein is CAWSEQGNEKLFF.